The 30 T cell receptor beta chains below were found in one sample sequenced in a study of human T cells and chemical hapten exposure. TCRdb re-called the RACE reads with MiXCR, one entry per CDR3 protein. The sample has 80,000 to 95,000 distinct CDR3 sequences, approximately 10% seen once. The time point here: patch test 2, 6 weeks after DPC sensitization. Documented treatment: therapeutic diphenylcyclopropenone sensitization with weekly scalp DPC. This specimen consisted of whole blood, obtained in connection with sensitization to the hapten diphenylcyclopropenone (DPC). The receptor set was obtained from a man aged 35 to 55 with alopecia areata. Some clones in this sample may be carry-over from other donors' samples.

A few counts support this clonotype. The chain employs TRBV10-3 and TRBJ1-6, with 7 bases aligning to TRBD1. The germline CDR1 and CDR2 sequences are ENHRY and SYGVKD. With V trimmed by 6 bases and J by 12 bases, 8 bases remained unmatched. The CDR3 totals 13 residues. This CDR3 is CAIRKDRSGPLHF. The CDR3 DNA reads TGTGCCATCAGAAAGGACAGGTCTGGACCCCTCCACTTT.

This chain uses TRBV12-3 or TRBV12-4 with TRBJ2-1; D remains unclear. This CDR3 has 12 residues. V lost 1 base, J lost 8 bases, and 6 bases lay in between. CDR3 loop: CASSLVGDEQFF. CDR3 nucleotide sequence: TGTGCCAGCAGTTTAGTAGGCGATGAGCAGTTCTTC.

The rearrangement uses TRBV12-3 or TRBV12-4 and TRBJ1-5, with D uncertain. V lost 6 bases to trimming and J lost 0 bases, with 12 bases between them. There are 15 residues in the CDR3. CDR3 bases: TGTGCCAGCAGCCCTGGTGGCGGTAGCAATCAGCCCCAGCATTTT. Its protein product is CASSPGGGSNQPQHF.

This chain connects TRBV14 to TRBJ2-7; TRBD2 matches 10 bases. The V segment lost 4 bases and the J segment 5 bases; nucleotides outside the gene matches: 8. CDR3 length: 15 amino acids. Germline values: CDR1 SGHDN, CDR2 FVKESK. The CDR3 loop is CASSPHLAGGHEQYF. CDR3 nucleotides: TGTGCCAGCAGCCCCCACTTAGCGGGAGGACACGAGCAGTACTTC.

The sample holds many counts of this clonotype. CDR3 DNA: TGCGCCAGCAGCGGAGGAGAATTCTCGAACACTGAAGCTTTCTTT. Protein: CASSGGEFSNTEAFF. The chain couples TRBV5-1 to TRBJ1-1; D unresolved. The germline CDR1 and CDR2 sequences are SGHRS and YFSETQ. This CDR3 is 15 amino acids long. The V end lost 4 bases, the J end lost 1 base, and 14 bases lay between the germline ends.

This clonotype was detected ten times or more. The chain is built from TRBV27 and TRBJ2-1, with 8 bases lining up with TRBD2. The CDR3 has 17 amino acids. J lost 5 bases, V lost 5 bases, and 14 bases had no gene match. Germline CDR1 and CDR2: MNHEY and SMNVEV (reference sequence). The DNA for the CDR3 is TGTGCCAGCAGTGAACCTACCGGGACTAGTCCCAACAATGAGCAGTTCTTC. This gives the protein CASSEPTGTSPNNEQFF.

This clonotype occurred many times. The rearrangement links TRBV5-1 to TRBJ1-2; the D is unclear. The CDR3 sequence is 14 residues long. Trimming shortened V by 4 bases and J by 2 bases, and 12 bases separated the two germline ends. Germline loops: CDR1 SGHRS, CDR2 YFSETQ. The CDR3 loop is CASSDGLMNYGYTF. The CDR3 DNA reads TGCGCCAGCAGCGACGGACTGATGAACTATGGCTACACCTTC.

This clonotype has ten or more counts. The chain recombines TRBV7-2 with TRBJ2-7; TRBD2 matches at 13 bases. V shed 4 bases, J shed 7 bases, and the junction held 1 base outside the gene matches. Per the germline V gene, CDR1 is SGHTA and CDR2 is FQGNSA. CDR3 length: 13 residues. The CDR3 spells CASSWGLAGEQYF. CDR3 nucleotides: TGTGCCAGCAGCTGGGGACTAGCGGGAGAGCAGTACTTC.

This clonotype came up a few times. The rearrangement links TRBV12-3 or TRBV12-4 to TRBJ2-3; the D gene is possibly TRBD1 (6 bases). There are 14 residues in the CDR3. The V end lost 9 bases, the J end lost 2 bases, and 15 bases lay between the germline ends. The CDR3 sequence: CASVEGHSTDTQYF. CDR3 DNA sequence: TGTGCCAGTGTCGAGGGACACTCCACAGATACGCAGTATTTT.

This chain connects TRBV6-2 or TRBV6-3 to TRBJ2-7; possible D gene TRBD1, 6 bases. Germline-derived CDR1 and CDR2 are MNHEY and SVGEGT. V lost 4 bases and J 0 bases, leaving 16 bases between the germline ends. The CDR3 has 16 amino acids. The CDR3 region is CASSSQGDRSSYEQYV. For the CDR3, the DNA is TGTGCCAGCAGTTCACAGGGTGATCGAAGCTCCTACGAGCAGTACGTC.

This clonotype occurred a few times. The V call is TRBV6-5, the J call TRBJ2-2, with D possibly being TRBD2 (5 bases). Trimming pared 2 bases from V and 7 bases from J, leaving 11 bases between. This CDR3 region has 14 residues. Germline CDR1 MNHEY, CDR2 SVGAGI. The chain's CDR3 is CASSYTRGSGELFF. In DNA, the CDR3 is TGTGCCAGCAGTTACACCCGAGGGAGCGGGGAGCTGTTTTTT.

The chain links TRBV20-1 to TRBJ2-3, with TRBD2 identical over 8 bases. In germline, CDR1 is DFQATT, CDR2 SNEGSKA (reference sequence). This CDR3 comprises 16 residues. With 1 base clipped from V and 0 bases from J, the junction kept 6 bases outside the gene matches. The CDR3 is CSARVVAGQSTDTQYF. CDR3 coding DNA: TGCAGTGCTAGAGTCGTAGCGGGACAAAGCACAGATACGCAGTATTTT.

This clonotype turned up a few times. The chain uses TRBV5-1 and TRBJ2-7; a weak D match, TRBD1 (5 bases). CDR3 length equals 14 residues. V was clipped by 2 bases and J by 2 bases, with 11 bases between them. The germline V gene has CDR1 SGHRS and CDR2 YFSETQ. In nucleotides, the CDR3 is TGCGCCAGCAGCTTAGGAGACAGAGCCTACGAGCAGTACTTC. Translation gives CASSLGDRAYEQYF.

In this sample, this clonotype turned up a few times. The rearrangement joins TRBV7-2 to TRBJ2-3; unclear D gene. The CDR3 sequence is 17 residues long. V lost 4 bases, J lost 2 bases, and 19 bases lay in between. Germline assignment: CDR1 SGHTA and CDR2 FQGNSA. This chain's CDR3 is CASSSLQLPFNTDTQYF. The CDR3 coding sequence is TGTGCCAGCAGCTCCCTACAGTTGCCCTTTAACACAGATACGCAGTATTTT.

This clonotype came up a few times. The chain couples TRBV23-1 to TRBJ2-3; the D gene is possibly TRBD1 (6 bases). TRBV23-1 is an ORF for which the function is uncertain. Trimming took 5 bases from V and 2 from J, leaving 17 bases between them. The CDR3 sequence is 16 residues long. As DNA, the CDR3 is TGCGCCAGCAGTGATACCGGGACACATACCACAGATACGCAGTATTTT. It encodes CASSDTGTHTTDTQYF.

The table lists this clonotype with a few counts. The CDR3 sequence: CAIRTSGRVNEQFF. Written as DNA, the CDR3 is TGTGCCATCCGGACTAGCGGGAGAGTCAATGAGCAGTTCTTC. V is TRBV10-3 and J is TRBJ2-1, with 13 bases fitting TRBD2. Germline values: CDR1 ENHRY, CDR2 SYGVKD. The V segment lost 8 bases and the J segment 6 bases; nucleotides outside the gene matches: 4. This CDR3 has 14 residues.

This clonotype was recorded a few times. The chain has TRBV14 and TRBJ1-2; D unresolved. The V and J ends lost 1 base and 6 bases respectively, with 9 bases between them. This CDR3 is 13 amino acids long. Germline assignment: CDR1 SGHDN and CDR2 FVKESK. In DNA form, the CDR3 reads TGTGCCAGCAGCCAAGTGGGGATAGATGGCTACACCTTC. This gives the protein CASSQVGIDGYTF.

The J gene is TRBJ2-1, the V gene TRBV10-3, with TRBD2 as a possible D gene (5 bases). Between the trimmed V and J ends, which lost 4 bases and 5 bases, there was a span of 9 bases. The germline gives CDR1 ENHRY, CDR2 SYGVKD. The CDR3 spans 13 residues. The CDR3 bases are TGTGCCATCAGTGGCGGAGGCCACAATGAGCAGTTCTTC. Protein product: CAISGGGHNEQFF.

This clonotype was found many times. V gene TRBV28 combines with J gene TRBJ2-7; 9 bases agree with TRBD1. Looked up from germline, CDR1 is MDHEN and CDR2 is SYDVKM. The J segment lost 0 bases and the V segment lost 7 bases, leaving 10 bases of the junction unmatched. This CDR3 spans 16 amino acids. CDR3 region: CASTRAGTGSSYEQYV. The CDR3 DNA reads TGTGCCAGCACCAGGGCCGGGACAGGGAGCTCCTACGAGCAGTACGTC.

This clonotype was counted a few times. The J gene is TRBJ2-3, the V gene TRBV6-5; 7 nucleotides agree with TRBD1. The J segment lost 3 bases and the V segment lost 6 bases, leaving 6 bases of the junction unmatched. CDR3 length: 14 residues. Germline V CDR1 and CDR2: MNHEY, SVGAGI. The CDR3 sequence is CASSPGGWTDTQYF. In DNA form, the CDR3 reads TGTGCCAGCAGCCCAGGGGGATGGACAGATACGCAGTATTTT.

Only a few counts were recorded for this clonotype. CDR3 nucleotide sequence: TGTGCCAGCAGTTTAGGCCCGTCAGGGATCAATGAGCAGTTCTTC. Amino acids: CASSLGPSGINEQFF. The chain combines TRBV12-3 or TRBV12-4 with TRBJ2-1; tentatively, D is TRBD1 (5 bases). Trimming took off 1 base at V and 6 bases at J, with 13 bases between the two ends. This CDR3 contains 15 residues.

V gene TRBV6-5 combines with J gene TRBJ1-6; D is unclear. The CDR3 is 13 residues long. Germline assignment: CDR1 MNHEY and CDR2 SVGAGI. V was trimmed by 1 base and J by 7 bases, leaving 5 bases between them. The chain's CDR3 is CASSYFVNSPLHF. The CDR3 coding sequence is TGTGCCAGCAGTTACTTCGTCAATTCACCCCTCCACTTT.

The chain combines TRBV13 with TRBJ2-7, with 7 bases aligning to TRBD2. Per germline, CDR1 PRHDT and CDR2 FYEKMQ (reference sequence). CDR3 length: 16 residues. With V trimmed by 4 bases and J by 3 bases, 12 bases remained unmatched. CDR3 sequence reads: CASSWWDASGRYEQYF. In DNA form, the CDR3 reads TGTGCCAGCAGCTGGTGGGACGCTAGCGGCCGCTACGAGCAGTACTTC.

The chain has TRBV11-2 and TRBJ2-7, with 10 bases aligning to TRBD1. J gave up 7 bases and V 5 bases, and 8 bases lay outside the gene matches. From germline, CDR1 is SGHAT and CDR2 FQNNGV. The CDR3 loop spans 14 amino acids. CDR3 DNA: TGTGCCAGCAGCCTGAGACAGGGGGCTCGGGAGCAGTACTTC. Its protein product is CASSLRQGAREQYF.

V usage is TRBV11-1 and J usage is TRBJ2-1, with TRBD2 matching 10 bases. Germline loops: CDR1 SGHAT, CDR2 FQDESV (reference sequence). The V and J ends lost 5 bases and 7 bases, in that order; junction bases with no gene match: 5. This CDR3 is 14 amino acids long. CDR3 amino acids: CASSLRTSGNEQFF. The CDR3, as DNA: TGTGCCAGCAGCCTTCGGACTAGCGGTAATGAGCAGTTCTTC.

In its sample, this clonotype was seen a few times. This chain uses TRBV20-1 with TRBJ1-1; D is unclear. Looked up from germline, CDR1 is DFQATT and CDR2 is SNEGSKA (reference sequence). V was clipped by 1 base and J by 0 bases, with 9 bases between them. CDR3 length equals 14 residues. The CDR3 loop reads CSARGTWVNTEAFF. The CDR3 DNA reads TGCAGTGCTAGAGGGACGTGGGTGAACACTGAAGCTTTCTTT.

In DNA form, the CDR3 reads TGTGCCAGCAGCGGGGGGATGAACACTGAAGCTTTCTTT. Translating it yields CASSGGMNTEAFF. J is TRBJ1-1 and V is TRBV9; the D gene is possibly TRBD1 (5 bases). This CDR3 is 13 amino acids long. Trimming pared 3 bases from V and 0 bases from J, leaving 6 bases between. Germline V gene lookup returns CDR1 SGDLS and CDR2 YYNGEE.

V and J are TRBV29-1 and TRBJ2-3, with unresolved D. V was cut by 1 base and J by 0 bases, with 11 bases left in between. This CDR3 is built from 15 residues. Per the germline V gene, CDR1 is SQVTM and CDR2 is ANQGSEA. The CDR3 bases are TGCAGCGTTGAAGCGACCGGTGATAGCACAGATACGCAGTATTTT. This encodes CSVEATGDSTDTQYF.

This clonotype turned up a few times. CDR3 sequence reads: CASSVGDTSTGNTIYF. The CDR3 coding sequence is TGTGCCAGCAGCGTAGGGGATACTTCGACTGGAAACACCATATATTTT. The V call is TRBV9, the J call TRBJ1-3; no clear D. V lost 0 bases and J 2 bases, leaving 12 bases between the germline ends. The CDR3 sequence is 16 residues long. The germline gives CDR1 SGDLS, CDR2 YYNGEE.

This chain connects TRBV20-1 to TRBJ2-3; 11 positions match TRBD2. The germline V gene has CDR1 DFQATT and CDR2 SNEGSKA (reference sequence). This CDR3 spans 16 amino acids. V shed 5 bases, J shed 0 bases, and the junction held 7 bases outside the gene matches. The CDR3 sequence: CSAEGTSGSSTDTQYF. CDR3 bases: TGCAGTGCTGAAGGGACTAGCGGATCTAGCACAGATACGCAGTATTTT.